Each of the 26 T cell receptor beta chains below was sequenced from the same sample in a study of T-cell memory formation after mild COVID-19 (TCRdb year 2021). Library preparation was by 5' RACE. TCRdb names Illumina NovaSeq 6000 as the instrument used. TCRdb redid the processing of the public reads, applying fastp at Q25 and MiXCR, and retained in-frame beta chains. Every entry covers one CDR3 protein and lists the most common genes and DNA from its rows. The sample includes 550,000 to 650,000 distinct CDR3 sequences, with approximately 15% observed a single time. The ten largest clones add up to about 8.1% of the sample. Sequenced sample: PBMCs or a T cell subset sorted from them (not recorded which). The source is an adult woman who had mild COVID-19 (a few samples of this study predate the infection). The sample titles of this study are shuffled in the database, so cell type and time point are left out; the donor was told from shared clones.

The chain employs TRBV30 and TRBJ1-5; possible D gene TRBD1, 6 bases. Germline V lookup: CDR1 GTSNPN, CDR2 SVGIG (reference sequence). Trimming left V 3 bases short and J 4 bases short, with 10 bases between. This CDR3 spans 13 amino acids. CDR3 nucleotides: TGTGCCTGGAGGACGCAGGGGAATCAGCCCCAGCATTTT. Translating it yields CAWRTQGNQPQHF.

This clonotype has more than one count but fewer than ten. The rearrangement links TRBV12-3 or TRBV12-4 to TRBJ1-5, with D unresolved. This CDR3 region has 13 residues. The V and J ends lost 3 bases and 6 bases respectively, with 9 bases between them. CDR3 residues: CASSFKAGQPQHF. The CDR3 DNA reads as TGTGCCAGCAGTTTTAAGGCGGGTCAGCCCCAGCATTTT.

The chain has TRBV5-6 and TRBJ2-7; no firm D call. Trimming removed 0 bases at V and 6 bases at J, with 10 bases between. Germline lookup yields CDR1 SGHDT and CDR2 YYEEEE. The CDR3 sequence is 13 residues long. The CDR3 protein is CASSLVSSSEQYF. The CDR3 DNA reads TGTGCCAGCAGCTTGGTTTCTAGTAGCGAGCAGTACTTC. Drawing the rest from reference TRBV5-6 and TRBJ2-7, the complete variable domain is DAGVTQSPTHLIKTRGQQVTLRCSPKSGHDTVSWYQQALGQGPQFIFQYYEEEERQRGNFPDRFSGHQFPNYSSELNVNALLLGDSALYLCASSLVSSSEQYFGPGTRLTVT.

This clonotype was seen more than once but under ten times. The chain links TRBV12-3 or TRBV12-4 to TRBJ2-7; TRBD1 agrees at 12 bases. The CDR3 length is 14 residues. The ends lost 6 bases at V and 9 bases at J; junction bases unmatched: 9. The CDR3 reads CASSHGTGGPAQYF. CDR3 nucleotides: TGTGCCAGCAGCCATGGGACAGGGGGCCCCGCGCAGTACTTC.

On this clonotype itself: One junction end disagrees with the germline gene, perhaps due to a read error. The chain uses TRBV5-1 and TRBJ1-1; D is possibly TRBD1 (5 bases). The length of the CDR3 is 11 residues. CDR1 SGHRS and CDR2 YFSETQ come from the germline V gene. The CDR3 DNA reads as TGCGCCAGCAGCTTGCGGACAACTTGGATCTTT. This encodes CASSLRTTWIF.

The chain uses TRBV5-5 and TRBJ2-4; the D gene is possibly TRBD1 (5 bases). Germline V gene sequence: CDR1 SGHKS, CDR2 YYEKEE (reference sequence). V lost 3 bases and J lost 7, with 14 bases in between. CDR3 length: 14 residues. CDR3 residues: CASSSSAGNNIQYF. For the CDR3, the DNA is TGTGCCAGCAGCTCGTCGGCAGGGAATAACATTCAGTACTTC.

The rearrangement links TRBV4-3 to TRBJ2-1, with a possible D match to TRBD2 (6 bases). Trimming stripped 0 bases from V and 0 bases from J, with 9 bases between. Looked up from germline, CDR1 is LGHNA and CDR2 is YSLEER. CDR3 length equals 16 residues. In DNA, the CDR3 is TGCGCCAGCAGCCAAGATCACGGGAGCTCCTACAATGAGCAGTTCTTC. Its translation: CASSQDHGSSYNEQFF.

This clonotype has just a few counts. The V and J genes are TRBV12-3 or TRBV12-4 and TRBJ2-5; TRBD2 is a possible D gene (6 bases). The CDR3 covers 15 residues. V was clipped by 0 bases and J by 5 bases, with 13 bases between them. CDR3 bases: TGTGCCAGCAGTTTAGCGGGAGGAAAGAGGGAGACCCAGTACTTC. It codes for CASSLAGGKRETQYF.

The chain carries TRBV7-3 and TRBJ2-1; 7 bases line up with TRBD1. The CDR3 is made up of 15 amino acids. Looked up from germline, CDR1 is SGHTA and CDR2 is FQGTGA. V was pared by 5 bases and J by 3 bases, with 7 bases of the junction left unmatched. CDR3 protein: CASSPQGVYYNEQFF. CDR3 DNA sequence: TGTGCCAGCAGCCCGCAGGGGGTATACTACAATGAGCAGTTCTTC.

Only a few counts were recorded for this clonotype. The chain has TRBV5-4 and TRBJ1-1; 8 nucleotides match TRBD1. CDR1 is SGHNT, CDR2 YYREEE, per germline (reference sequence). The CDR3 runs to 17 residues. V gave up 2 bases and J gave up 1 base; unmatched junction bases: 10. CDR3 DNA: TGTGCCAGCAGCTTATGGGTGGCAGGGGGCTCGAACACTGAAGCTTTCTTT. This gives the protein CASSLWVAGGSNTEAFF.

This clonotype has more than one count but fewer than ten. V is TRBV7-8 and J is TRBJ2-1, with 11 bases that match TRBD2. Germline trimming cut 5 bases from V and 4 bases from J; bases unmatched to any gene: 10. The germline V gene encodes CDR1 SGHVS and CDR2 FQNEAQ. There are 17 residues in the CDR3. CDR3 in DNA: TGTGCCAGCAGCCGTTCTCTGACTAGCGGGACATACAATGAGCAGTTCTTC. Its translation is CASSRSLTSGTYNEQFF.

V usage is TRBV5-6 and J usage is TRBJ2-7; 7 nucleotides agree with TRBD2. The CDR3 covers 13 residues. Germline V gene sequence: CDR1 SGHDT, CDR2 YYEEEE. The V segment lost 7 bases and the J segment 1 base; nucleotides outside the gene matches: 5. The CDR3 loop reads CASGEGTSYEQYF. The CDR3 DNA sequence: TGTGCCAGCGGGGAGGGGACGTCCTACGAGCAGTACTTC.

This clonotype occurred many times. V gene TRBV5-1 combines with J gene TRBJ2-7; a weak D match, TRBD1 (6 bases). The CDR3 consists of 13 residues. The germline gives CDR1 SGHRS, CDR2 YFSETQ. The germline V and J ends were trimmed by 5 bases and 4 bases, with 13 bases remaining between them. CDR3 protein: CASSSDRNYEQYF. In DNA, the CDR3 is TGCGCCAGCAGTTCGGACAGAAATTACGAGCAGTACTTC. Using reference TRBV5-1 and TRBJ2-7 for the parts outside the CDR3, the full variable domain is KAGVTQTPRYLIKTRGQQVTLSCSPISGHRSVSWYQQTPGQGLQFLFEYFSETQRNKGNFPGRFSGRQFSNSRSEMNVSTLELGDSALYLCASSSDRNYEQYFGPGTRLTVT.

V gene TRBV14 combines with J gene TRBJ2-7; D possibly corresponds to TRBD2 (5 bases). V lost 3 bases, J lost 5 bases, and 14 bases lay in between. This CDR3 contains 14 residues. Germline V lookup: CDR1 SGHDN, CDR2 FVKESK. The CDR3 is CASSQYRGVDEQYF. The DNA of the CDR3 is TGTGCCAGCAGCCAGTACCGGGGAGTGGACGAGCAGTACTTC.

The chain combines TRBV7-3 with TRBJ2-3, with TRBD2 matching 7 bases. Looked up from germline, CDR1 is SGHTA and CDR2 is FQGTGA. The junction had 9 bases not matched to a gene; V was cut back by 1 base and J by 2 bases. This CDR3 contains 17 residues. CDR3 residues: CASSLRTGAGPTDTQYF. The CDR3 coding sequence is TGTGCCAGCAGCTTAAGAACGGGAGCGGGGCCCACAGATACGCAGTATTTT.

The sample holds a few counts of this clonotype. The genes are TRBV3-1 and TRBJ1-2; no firm D call. The ends were cut back, 1 base at V and 7 bases at J, with 16 bases in the middle. Per germline, CDR1 LGHDT and CDR2 YNNKEL (reference sequence). The CDR3 runs 15 residues. The CDR3: CASSQGRALTGGYTF. The CDR3 DNA follows: TGTGCCAGCAGCCAAGGTCGGGCGCTAACGGGTGGCTACACCTTC.

The V gene is TRBV5-1, the J gene TRBJ1-1, with D hard to call. This CDR3 spans 15 amino acids. Germline assignment: CDR1 SGHRS and CDR2 YFSETQ. V was trimmed by 2 bases and J by 3 bases, leaving 14 bases between them. Written as DNA, the CDR3 is TGCGCCAGCAGCTTATTTCCGGTTGGGGACACTGAAGCTTTCTTT. Residues: CASSLFPVGDTEAFF.

The table lists this clonotype with a few counts. The gene calls are TRBV12-3 or TRBV12-4 and TRBJ1-5; D not certain. The CDR3 length is 15 residues. V was cut by 4 bases and J by 2 bases, with 12 bases left in between. The CDR3 region has the DNA TGTGCCAGCAGTTCTGAGGGATTCGGCAATCAGCCCCAGCATTTT. It encodes CASSSEGFGNQPQHF.

This clonotype was counted a few times. The V gene is TRBV27, the J gene TRBJ2-1; D gene uncertain. Germline V lookup: CDR1 MNHEY, CDR2 SMNVEV (reference sequence). V lost 5 bases and J lost 9, with 14 bases in between. CDR3 length: 13 amino acids. The CDR3 DNA sequence: TGTGCCAGCAGTCTCCTTGATGGGCCTGAGCAGTTCTTC. Protein: CASSLLDGPEQFF.

J is TRBJ1-2 and V is TRBV20-1; no firm D call. CDR1 is DFQATT, CDR2 SNEGSKA, per germline (reference sequence). This CDR3 is 12 amino acids long. V was clipped by 4 bases and J by 8 bases, with 14 bases between them. The CDR3 sequence: CSATAPQGGYTF. CDR3 coding DNA: TGCAGTGCTACGGCCCCCCAAGGCGGCTACACCTTC.

The chain is built from TRBV2 and TRBJ2-1; perhaps D is TRBD1 or TRBD2 (5 bases each). The germline V gene has CDR1 SNHLY and CDR2 FYNNEI. Trimming took 2 bases from V and 6 from J, leaving 11 bases between them. The CDR3 totals 14 residues. CDR3 loop: CASSEQVGANEQFF. The CDR3 region has the DNA TGTGCCAGCAGTGAACAGGTCGGGGCCAATGAGCAGTTCTTC. The full variable domain, with the rest looked up from reference TRBV2 and TRBJ2-1, is EPEVTQTPSHQVTQMGQEVILRCVPISNHLYFYWYRQILGQKVEFLVSFYNNEISEKSEIFDDQFSVERPDGSNFTLKIRSTKLEDSAMYFCASSEQVGANEQFFGPGTRLTVL.

This clonotype was seen a handful of times. The chain combines TRBV5-1 with TRBJ2-7; D is possibly TRBD1 (6 bases). The CDR3 extends over 14 amino acids. V lost 4 bases to trimming and J lost 3 bases, with 14 bases between them. The germline CDR1 and CDR2 sequences are SGHRS and YFSETQ. CDR3 region: CASSPQNRDYEQYF. DNA for the CDR3: TGCGCCAGCAGCCCTCAGAACAGGGACTACGAGCAGTACTTC.

The chain has TRBV5-1 and TRBJ1-2, with 12 bases that match TRBD1. Losses at the gene ends were 4 bases for V and 6 bases for J; bases not matched to a gene: 7. Germline V lookup: CDR1 SGHRS, CDR2 YFSETQ. This CDR3 is 15 amino acids long. The CDR3: CASSGGQGALDGYTF. The CDR3 DNA follows: TGCGCCAGCAGCGGGGGACAGGGGGCGTTGGATGGCTACACCTTC.

This clonotype was counted between two and nine times. The chain employs TRBV7-9 and TRBJ1-3; D is unclear. CDR1 SEHNR and CDR2 FQNEAQ come from the germline V gene (reference sequence). This CDR3 contains 13 residues. The V end was cut by 5 bases, the J end by 3 bases, with 8 bases between. For the CDR3, the DNA is TGTGCCAGCAGCCCGGTGAATGGAAACACCATATATTTT. Amino acid sequence: CASSPVNGNTIYF.

There are a few counts of this clonotype. The chain couples TRBV29-1 to TRBJ2-5, with TRBD2 as a possible D gene (5 bases). In germline, CDR1 is SQVTM, CDR2 ANQGSEA. This CDR3 is 12 amino acids long. Trimming removed 3 bases from V and 2 bases from J, with 7 bases in between. The CDR3 region is CSVDGEQETQYF. In nucleotides, the CDR3 is TGCAGCGTTGACGGGGAACAAGAGACCCAGTACTTC. The full variable domain, in which reference TRBV29-1 and TRBJ2-5 provide the parts outside the CDR3, is SAVISQKPSRDICQRGTSLTIQCQVDSQVTMMFWYRQQPGQSLTLIATANQGSEATYESGFVIDKFPISRPNLTFSTLTVSNMSPEDSSIYLCSVDGEQETQYFGPGTRLLVL.

The J gene is TRBJ1-2, the V gene TRBV12-3 or TRBV12-4; no clear D. This CDR3 is built from 12 residues. The V and J ends lost 3 bases and 8 bases respectively, with 10 bases between them. DNA for the CDR3: TGTGCCAGCAGTTTGCCCCCGGAGGGCTACACCTTC. It translates to CASSLPPEGYTF.